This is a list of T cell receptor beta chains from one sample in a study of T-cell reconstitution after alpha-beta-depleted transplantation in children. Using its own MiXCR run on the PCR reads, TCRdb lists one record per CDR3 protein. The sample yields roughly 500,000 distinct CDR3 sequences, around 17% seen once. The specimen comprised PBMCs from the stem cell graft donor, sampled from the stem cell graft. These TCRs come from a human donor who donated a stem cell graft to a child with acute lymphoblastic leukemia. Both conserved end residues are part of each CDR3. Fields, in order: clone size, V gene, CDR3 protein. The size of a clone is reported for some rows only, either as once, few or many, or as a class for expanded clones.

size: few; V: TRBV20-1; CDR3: CSAWGGGNQPQHF
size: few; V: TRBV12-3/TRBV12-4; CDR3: CASSFAGGNDEQFF
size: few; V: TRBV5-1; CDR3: CASSRPRLAGGRDTQYF
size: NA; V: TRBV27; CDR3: CASSWRGGQPQHF
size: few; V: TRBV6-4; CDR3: CASSKNPQGDTGELFF
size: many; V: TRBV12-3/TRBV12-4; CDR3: CASRTSGGAKNIQYF
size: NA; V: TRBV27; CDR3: CASSSGGGGTEAFF
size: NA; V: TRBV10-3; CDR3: CAISDAELWQGEFGYGYTF
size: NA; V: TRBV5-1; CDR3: CASRLGSTYTDTQYF
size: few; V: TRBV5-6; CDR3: CASSWKRDSLLFSGNTIYF
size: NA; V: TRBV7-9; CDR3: CASSLKDFPGNTIYF
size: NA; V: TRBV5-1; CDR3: CASSFPWVLYNNQPQHF
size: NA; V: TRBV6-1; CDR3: CADRDRANTEAFF
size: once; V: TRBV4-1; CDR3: CASSQEGTGAGGELFF
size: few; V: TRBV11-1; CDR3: CASSSLRIRGLYSSGANVLTF
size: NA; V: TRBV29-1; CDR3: CSVGGEGAFF
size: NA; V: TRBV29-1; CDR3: CSVGEGFPTDTQYF
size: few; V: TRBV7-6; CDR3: CASSVRGFRSDVSYEQYF
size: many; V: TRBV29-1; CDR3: CSVVGGHNEQYF
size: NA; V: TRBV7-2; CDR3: CASSLGPGWAENTGELFF
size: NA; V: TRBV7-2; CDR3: CASSFSGSQETQYF
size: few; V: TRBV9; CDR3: CASSVGVRTSGNTGELFF
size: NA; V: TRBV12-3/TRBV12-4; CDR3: CASSRKSGAQETQYF
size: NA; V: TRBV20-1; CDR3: CSAPTGGGPNEQFF
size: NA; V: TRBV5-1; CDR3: CASSLLGRVPEAFF
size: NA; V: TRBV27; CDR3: CASSFGESYEQYF
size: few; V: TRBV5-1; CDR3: CASRVQGNAYTF
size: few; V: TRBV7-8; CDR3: CASSLVTRGLTEAFF
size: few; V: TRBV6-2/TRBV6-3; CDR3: CASSYSNGNEQHF
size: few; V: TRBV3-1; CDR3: CASSQASGDTQYF
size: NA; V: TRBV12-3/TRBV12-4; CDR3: CASSLRGFQETQYF
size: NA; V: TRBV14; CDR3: CASSPGGIVYEQYF
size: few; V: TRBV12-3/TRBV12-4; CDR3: CASTSGGRAADTQYF
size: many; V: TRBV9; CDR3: CASSATGNTEAFF
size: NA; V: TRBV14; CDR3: CASSPEPDSGTEAFF
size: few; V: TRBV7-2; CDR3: CASSSPGLAGGRNEQFF
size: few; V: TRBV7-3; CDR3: CASSPMGQPNEQFF
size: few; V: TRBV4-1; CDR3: CASSPPAGGRGYTF
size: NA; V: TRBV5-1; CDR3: CASSLYLAGEVSTDTQYF
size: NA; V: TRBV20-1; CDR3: CSGSRGPETQYF
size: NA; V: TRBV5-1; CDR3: CASSSGASSTEAFF
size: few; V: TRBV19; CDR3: CASKVGGTEAFF
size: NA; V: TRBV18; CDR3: CASSQGLWGTDTQYF
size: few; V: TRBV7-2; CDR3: CASSLSRVYTF
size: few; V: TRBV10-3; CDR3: CAISDESLYEQYF
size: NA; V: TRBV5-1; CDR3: CASSLGGRGHYEQYF
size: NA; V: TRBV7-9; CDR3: CASSLDGGDTIYF
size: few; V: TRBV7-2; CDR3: CASSLSPSAGVGELFF
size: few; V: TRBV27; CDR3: CASSLAGWSAQYF
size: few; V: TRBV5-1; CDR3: CASSPRGLAGGGEQYF
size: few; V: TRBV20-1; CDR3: CSAREAGDGDTQYF
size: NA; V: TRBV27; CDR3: CASSSLYRKPYEQYF
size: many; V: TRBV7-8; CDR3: CASSPALSHNEQFF
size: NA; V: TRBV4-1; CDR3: CASSHPAGPTDTQYF
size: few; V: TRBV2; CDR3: CASSPAGGLAKNIQYF
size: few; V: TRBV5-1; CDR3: CASSRFTVGETQYF
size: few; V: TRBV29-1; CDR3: CSVEVSGGFTGELFF
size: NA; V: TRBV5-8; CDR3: CASSLAGSSYQETQYF